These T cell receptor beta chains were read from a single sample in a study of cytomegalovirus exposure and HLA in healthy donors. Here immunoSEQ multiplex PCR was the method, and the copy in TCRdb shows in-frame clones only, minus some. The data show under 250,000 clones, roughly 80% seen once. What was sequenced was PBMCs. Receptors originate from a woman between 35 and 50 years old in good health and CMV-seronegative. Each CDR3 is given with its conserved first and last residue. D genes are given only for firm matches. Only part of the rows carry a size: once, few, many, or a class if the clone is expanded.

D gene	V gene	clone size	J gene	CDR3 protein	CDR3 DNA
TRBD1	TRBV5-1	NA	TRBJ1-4	CASRGTGAANEKLFF	TGCGCCAGCAGGGGCACAGGGGCAGCTAATGAAAAACTGTTTTTT
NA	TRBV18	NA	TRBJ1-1	CASSATKLSTEAFF	TGTGCCAGCTCAGCGACAAAGTTGTCCACTGAAGCTTTCTTT
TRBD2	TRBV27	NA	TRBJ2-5	CASKLSGGQETQYF	TGTGCCAGCAAATTAAGCGGGGGGCAAGAGACCCAGTACTTC
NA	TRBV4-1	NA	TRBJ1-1	CASSLIYPGHPGTEAFF	TGCGCCAGCAGCTTGATTTATCCGGGACACCCAGGCACTGAAGCTTTCTTT
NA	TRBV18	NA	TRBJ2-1	CASSPGVTGTHEQFF	TGTGCCAGCTCACCAGGGGTAACAGGAACCCATGAGCAGTTCTTC
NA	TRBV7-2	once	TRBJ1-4	CASGLAQGVNEKLFF	TGTGCCAGCGGCCTAGCACAGGGAGTCAATGAAAAACTGTTTTTT
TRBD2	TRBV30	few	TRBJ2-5	CAWTSSGLVQETQYF	TGTGCCTGGACCTCTAGCGGGCTCGTCCAAGAGACCCAGTACTTC
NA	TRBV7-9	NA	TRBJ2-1	CSSSLTNLEQFF	TGTTCCAGCAGCTTAACTAACCTAGAGCAGTTCTTC
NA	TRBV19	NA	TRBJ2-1	CASSTYNEQFF	TGTGCCAGTAGTACGTACAATGAGCAGTTCTTC
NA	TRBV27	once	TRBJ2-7	CASSLGRGRWLYEQYF	TGTGCCAGCAGTTTGGGCAGGGGGAGGTGGCTCTACGAGCAGTACTTC
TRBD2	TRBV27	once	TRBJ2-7	CASSYRLASLDEQYF	TGTGCCAGCAGTTACCGACTAGCGAGTTTAGACGAGCAGTACTTC
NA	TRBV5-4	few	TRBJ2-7	CASTPEVSSYEQYF	TGTGCCAGCACCCCGGAGGTAAGCTCCTACGAGCAGTACTTC
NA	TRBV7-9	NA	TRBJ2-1	CASSLGVGGASYNEQFF	TGTGCCAGCAGCTTAGGAGTAGGCGGGGCCTCCTACAATGAGCAGTTCTTC
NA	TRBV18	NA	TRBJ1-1	CASSPGGGAETEAFF	TGTGCCAGCTCACCCGGGGGGGGCGCGGAGACTGAAGCTTTCTTT
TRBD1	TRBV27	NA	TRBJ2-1	CASSLGTGGWTEQFF	TGTGCCAGCAGCCTGGGGACAGGTGGGTGGACTGAGCAGTTCTTC
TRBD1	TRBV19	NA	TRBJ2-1	CASSPRRDSYNEQFF	TGTGCCAGTAGTCCTCGCCGGGACAGCTACAATGAGCAGTTCTTC
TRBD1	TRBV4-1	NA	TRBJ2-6	CASSRTGTGQAGANVLTF	TGCGCCAGCAGCCGCACCGGGACAGGGCAGGCCGGGGCCAACGTCCTGACTTTC
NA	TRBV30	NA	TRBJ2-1	CAWSVSYNEQFF	TGTGCCTGGAGTGTCTCGTACAATGAGCAGTTCTTC
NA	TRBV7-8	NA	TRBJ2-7	CASSQSADYEQYF	TGTGCCAGCAGCCAGTCTGCGGATTACGAGCAGTACTTC
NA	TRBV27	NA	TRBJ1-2	CASTGLGGYGYTF	TGTGCCAGCACCGGGCTCGGAGGGTATGGCTACACCTTC
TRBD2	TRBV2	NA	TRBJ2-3	CASSVVLAIYTQYF	TGTGCCAGCAGTGTAGTACTAGCGATCTATACGCAGTATTTT
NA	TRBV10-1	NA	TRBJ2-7	CASSDSTYEQYF	TGCGCCAGCAGCGACTCAACTTACGAGCAGTACTTC
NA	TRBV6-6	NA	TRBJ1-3	CASSYSRAKAGTIYF	TGTGCCAGCAGTTACTCGCGGGCAAAAGCGGGCACCATATATTTT
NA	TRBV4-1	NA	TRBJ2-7	CASSQYGISSYEQYF	TGCGCCAGCAGCCAATACGGGATCAGCTCCTACGAGCAGTACTTC